These 21 T cell receptor beta chains share one sample of origin, sequenced in a study of OX40 agonist ivuxolimab in advanced cancers. Data came from immunoSEQ multiplex PCR; TCRdb stores just in-frame clones and leaves some out. Of some 44,000 clones detected, approximately 80% appear once; the ten largest clones hold roughly 25%. The material was CD4+ or CD8+ T cells sorted from blood, obtained in a trial of the OX40 agonist ivuxolimab. The receptors come from an adult with an advanced solid tumor such as melanoma, head and neck, liver or kidney cancer.

To note about this clone: Other nucleotide sequences in the sample specify the same CDR3. The chain is built from TRBV9 and TRBJ2-1; D is ambiguous. This CDR3 spans 14 amino acids. From germline, CDR1 is SGDLS and CDR2 YYNGEE. The V gene lost 0 bases and the J gene lost 0 bases, with 4 bases spanning the gap. The CDR3 reads CASSVEGSYNEQFF. CDR3 in DNA: TGTGCCAGCAGCGTAGAGGGCTCCTACAATGAGCAGTTCTTC.

In its sample, this clone was seen once. The chain joins TRBV27 to TRBJ2-3; D assignment may be TRBD1 or TRBD2 (5 bases each). The CDR3 is 15 residues long. CDR1 MNHEY and CDR2 SMNVEV come from the germline V gene (reference sequence). Trimming removed 5 bases from V and 4 bases from J, with 16 bases in between. This chain's CDR3 is CASSPGSLGADTQYF. The CDR3 coding sequence is TGTGCCAGCAGTCCGGGCTCCCTGGGGGCAGATACGCAGTATTTT.

The chain has TRBV28 and TRBJ2-7; D unclear. V shed 10 bases and J shed 0 bases, with 10 bases lying between them. Germline assignment: CDR1 MDHEN and CDR2 SYDVKM. This CDR3 has 12 amino acids. The CDR3 DNA sequence: TGTGCCACCCCGCGACACTCCTACGAGCAGTACTTC. Translation: CATPRHSYEQYF.

The chain has TRBV30 and TRBJ1-2, with D possibly being TRBD1 (6 bases). V lost 2 bases to trimming and J lost 4 bases, with 11 bases between them. Germline V gene data show CDR1 as GTSNPN and CDR2 as SVGIG (reference sequence). This CDR3 comprises 13 residues. Written as DNA, the CDR3 is TGTGCCTGGAGTACCGGGGGCGGCTATGGCTACACCTTC. Encoded protein: CAWSTGGGYGYTF. Supplemented by reference TRBV30 and TRBJ1-2, the full variable domain reads SQTIHQWPATLVQPVGSPLSLECTVEGTSNPNLYWYRQAAGRGLQLLFYSVGIGQISSEVPQNLSASRPQDRQFILSSKKLLLSDSGFYLCAWSTGGGYGYTFGSGTRLTVV.

The V call is TRBV6-5, the J call TRBJ2-7; D call uncertain. Germline V gene sequence: CDR1 MNHEY, CDR2 SVGAGI. CDR3 size: 11 residues. The V end was cut by 5 bases, the J end by 6 bases, with 8 bases between. The CDR3 is CASSPGFEQYF. As DNA, the CDR3 is TGTGCCAGCAGTCCCGGCTTCGAGCAGTACTTC.

V is TRBV28 and J is TRBJ2-1, with D maybe TRBD2 (6 bases). The V gene lost 7 bases and the J gene lost 4 bases, with 14 bases spanning the gap. The germline V gene has CDR1 MDHEN and CDR2 SYDVKM. The CDR3 length is 14 residues. Written as DNA, the CDR3 is TGTGCCAGCACTCGGGAGCTAGGATACAATGAGCAGTTCTTC. Protein: CASTRELGYNEQFF.

The chain carries TRBV12-5 and TRBJ2-1; the match to TRBD2 covers 13 bases. Germline V gene data show CDR1 as LGHNT and CDR2 as FRNRAP. V shed 5 bases and J 5 bases; nucleotides not matched to a gene: 9. The CDR3 totals 17 residues. CDR3 loop: CASGATSGGAVDNEQFF. The CDR3 coding sequence is TGTGCTAGTGGTGCCACTAGCGGGGGGGCCGTTGACAATGAGCAGTTCTTC. Full variable domain (remainder filled in from reference TRBV12-5 and TRBJ2-1): DARVTQTPRHKVTEMGQEVTMRCQPILGHNTVFWYRQTMMQGLELLAYFRNRAPLDDSGMPKDRFSAEMPDATLATLKIQPSEPRDSAVYFCASGATSGGAVDNEQFFGPGTRLTVL.

The rearrangement joins TRBV27 to TRBJ2-2, with D possibly matching TRBD1 (7 bases). Germline CDR1 and CDR2: MNHEY and SMNVEV (reference sequence). The CDR3 consists of 15 residues. Trimming pared 5 bases from V and 1 base from J, leaving 11 bases between. The CDR3 sequence is CASSDREVNTGELFF. The DNA of the CDR3 is TGTGCCAGCAGTGACAGGGAGGTGAACACCGGGGAGCTGTTTTTT.

The V call is TRBV18, the J call TRBJ2-7, with 10 bases fitting TRBD2. Trimming took 0 bases from V and 7 from J; bases not matched to a gene: 6. The CDR3 spans 15 residues. CDR1 is KGHSH, CDR2 LQKENI, per germline. The chain's CDR3 is CASSPPSSGGWEQYF. As DNA, the CDR3 is TGTGCCAGCTCACCACCTTCTAGCGGGGGATGGGAGCAGTACTTC.

This chain uses TRBV29-1 with TRBJ2-7; perhaps TRBD2 as D (6 bases). V lost 1 base to trimming and J lost 6 bases, with 13 bases between them. From germline, CDR1 is SQVTM and CDR2 ANQGSEA. The CDR3 is 13 residues long. Here the CDR3 reads CSVEAGDDSEQYF. The CDR3 DNA reads TGCAGCGTTGAAGCGGGGGACGACAGCGAGCAGTACTTC.

The rearrangement joins TRBV7-2 to TRBJ2-3; 11 bases map to TRBD2. Unmatched junction bases numbered 7, after V lost 4 bases and J lost 4 bases. CDR3 length: 16 amino acids. Germline assignment: CDR1 SGHTA and CDR2 FQGNSA. This CDR3 is CASSSSGRTGADTQYF. In DNA form, the CDR3 reads TGTGCCAGCAGCTCTAGCGGGAGGACTGGGGCAGATACGCAGTATTTT.

This clone appeared a single time. The V gene is TRBV19, the J gene TRBJ1-2; TRBD1 matches at 7 bases. The CDR3 has 13 residues. The V and J ends lost 5 bases and 4 bases, in that order; junction bases with no gene match: 4. CDR1 and CDR2 from the germline V gene are LNHDA and SQIVND (reference sequence). CDR3 region: CASSPRTGYGYTF. CDR3 bases: TGTGCCAGTAGTCCTAGGACAGGCTATGGCTACACCTTC.

This clone was counted only a few times. V usage is TRBV18 and J usage is TRBJ2-7; D is undetermined. The CDR3 is 13 amino acids. The V gene's germline CDR1 is KGHSH and CDR2 LQKENI. V dropped 5 bases and J dropped 1 base, with 9 bases sitting between them. The CDR3 sequence: CASSADGSYEQYF. CDR3 coding DNA: TGTGCCAGCTCAGCCGACGGTTCCTACGAGCAGTACTTC.

The gene calls are TRBV6-5 and TRBJ2-7, with D maybe TRBD1 (5 bases). CDR1 MNHEY and CDR2 SVGAGI come from the germline V gene. The CDR3 covers 15 residues. V was shortened by 0 bases and J by 4 bases, with 13 bases between the two germline ends. The CDR3 loop is CASSYSSGPGYEQYF. The CDR3 bases are TGTGCCAGCAGTTACTCTAGTGGGCCAGGGTACGAGCAGTACTTC.

The chain is built from TRBV18 and TRBJ1-1, with 9 bases that match TRBD1. CDR3 size: 16 residues. The trim removed 1 base at V and 5 bases at J, leaving 8 bases unmatched. In germline, CDR1 is KGHSH, CDR2 LQKENI. CDR3 protein: CASSPQAPTGGTEAFF. For the CDR3, the DNA is TGTGCCAGCTCACCACAGGCCCCGACAGGGGGTACTGAAGCTTTCTTT.

The chain has TRBV7-9 and TRBJ1-2; tentatively, D is TRBD1 (5 bases). Germline assignment: CDR1 SEHNR and CDR2 FQNEAQ (reference sequence). The CDR3 loop spans 19 amino acids. The DNA for the CDR3 is TGTGCGGTATATGGGCCAGGGCAATCGGGAATCCCAGCTAACTATGGCTACACCTTC. Translating gives CAVYGPGQSGIPANYGYTF.

The rearrangement uses TRBV7-6 and TRBJ1-2; a weak D match, TRBD1 (6 bases). The V gene's germline CDR1 is SGHVS and CDR2 FNYEAQ. The CDR3 sequence is 14 residues long. V lost 4 bases and J 8 bases, leaving 17 bases between the germline ends. This CDR3 is CASSSLGGGVGYTF. CDR3 DNA sequence: TGTGCCAGCAGCTCCCTGGGGGGCGGGGTCGGCTACACCTTC.

The chain employs TRBV10-3 and TRBJ2-7, with D perhaps TRBD2 (5 bases). V lost 2 bases to trimming and J lost 3 bases, with 11 bases between them. The V gene's germline CDR1 is ENHRY and CDR2 SYGVKD. The CDR3 runs to 14 residues. CDR3 protein: CAISEDRTLYEQYF. The CDR3 DNA reads as TGTGCCATCAGTGAGGATAGGACTCTCTACGAGCAGTACTTC.

A single count supports this clone. The V call is TRBV9, the J call TRBJ2-5; TRBD1 agrees at 8 bases. V lost 4 bases to trimming and J lost 1 base; unmatched junction nucleotides: 9. In germline, CDR1 is SGDLS, CDR2 YYNGEE. The length of the CDR3 is 16 residues. The CDR3 nucleotides read TGTGCCAGCAGCACCCGTTTCGGACAGGGCCAAGAGACCCAGTACTTC. Translating gives CASSTRFGQGQETQYF. Full variable domain (remainder filled in from reference TRBV9 and TRBJ2-5): DSGVTQTPKHLITATGQRVTLRCSPRSGDLSVYWYQQSLDQGLQFLIQYYNGEERAKGNILERFSAQQFPDLHSELNLSSLELGDSALYFCASSTRFGQGQETQYFGPGTRLLVL.

The chain joins TRBV13 to TRBJ2-3; perhaps TRBD1 as D (6 bases). CDR3 size: 15 residues. V was pared by 4 bases and J by 6 bases, with 17 bases between. CDR1 is PRHDT, CDR2 FYEKMQ, per germline (reference sequence). CDR3: CASSYPGTTGDTQYF. DNA for the CDR3: TGTGCCAGCAGCTACCCCGGGACGACAGGTGATACGCAGTATTTT.

The DNA of the CDR3 is TGTGCCAGCGGAACAGGAGGAGGCAATCAGCCCCAGCATTTT. This sequence encodes CASGTGGGNQPQHF. The genes are TRBV27 and TRBJ1-5; D may be TRBD1 (5 bases). Trimming cost V 8 bases and J 2 bases, with 13 bases left between them. The CDR3 length is 14 residues. The germline V gene has CDR1 MNHEY and CDR2 SMNVEV (reference sequence).